This is a list of T cell receptor beta chains from one sample in a study of glioma-infiltrating T cells after dendritic cell vaccination. Only in-frame clones appear in the TCRdb table, and some are missing; sequencing was by immunoSEQ multiplex PCR. The table lists roughly 100,000 clones, 81% of them singletons, with roughly 12% in the top ten. Here the sequenced sample was blood, taken before dendritic cell vaccination. Every receptor here comes from a human donor with glioblastoma. Both conserved end residues are part of each CDR3. D genes are given only for firm matches. Expanded clones are given a class, and other clones once, few, many or no size at all.

TRBV10-1	TRBJ1-1	-	-	15	CASRGSGGTSTEAFF	TGCGCCAGCAGAGGCTCCGGGGGAACGAGCACTGAAGCTTTCTTT
TRBV6-1	TRBJ2-7	TRBD2	-	16	CASSEYGLAGTHEQYF	TGTGCCAGCAGTGAATACGGACTAGCGGGGACCCACGAGCAGTACTTC
TRBV30	TRBJ1-2	TRBD1	-	15	CAWSGTVELRYGYTF	TGTGCCTGGAGCGGGACAGTTGAATTAAGATATGGCTACACCTTC
TRBV5-4	TRBJ1-2	-	-	14	CASSLEQSFYGYTF	TGTGCCAGCAGCTTGGAACAGAGCTTCTATGGCTACACCTTC
TRBV19	TRBJ1-1	-	once	14	CASSIMSGSTEAFF	TGTGCCAGTAGTATAATGTCAGGGTCCACTGAAGCTTTCTTT
TRBV9	TRBJ1-2	-	-	14	CASSRGRVAYGYTF	TGTGCCAGCAGTAGGGGCAGGGTCGCCTATGGCTACACCTTC
TRBV5-1	TRBJ2-7	TRBD2	-	14	CASSPGGTGYEQYF	TGCGCCAGCAGCCCGGGAGGGACCGGGTACGAGCAGTACTTC
TRBV2	TRBJ1-1	TRBD1	few	14	CASVRDRGGTEAFF	TGTGCCAGCGTCCGGGACAGGGGAGGTACTGAAGCTTTCTTT
TRBV10-3	TRBJ2-7	-	-	16	CAIKPRTEGTIYEQYF	TGTGCCATCAAACCACGCACCGAGGGAACTATCTACGAGCAGTACTTC
TRBV2	TRBJ2-2	-	-	13	CASNSGSIGELFF	TGTGCCAGCAATTCGGGGTCTATCGGGGAGCTGTTTTTT
TRBV4-3	TRBJ1-2	-	-	15	CASSPAQGGNYGYTF	TGCGCCAGCAGCCCAGCACAAGGGGGTAACTATGGCTACACCTTC
TRBV30	TRBJ2-5	-	-	15	CAWSVPSIRTVAQYF	TGTGCCTGGAGTGTACCCTCGATTAGGACTGTGGCCCAGTACTTC
TRBV6-5	TRBJ2-5	-	-	14	CASSKIRGVETQYF	TGTGCCAGCAGCAAAATACGCGGAGTAGAGACCCAGTACTTC
TRBV5-4	TRBJ1-4	-	-	15	CASKIYGQGSEKLFF	TGTGCCAGCAAAATATACGGGCAGGGTAGTGAAAAACTGTTTTTT
TRBV30	TRBJ1-2	-	-	13	CAWSVSAGEGYTF	TGTGCCTGGAGTGTATCCGCGGGTGAAGGCTACACCTTC
TRBV11-2	TRBJ1-3	-	-	16	CASSVQGRLPGNTIYF	TGTGCCAGCAGCGTTCAAGGGAGGCTCCCTGGAAACACCATATATTTT